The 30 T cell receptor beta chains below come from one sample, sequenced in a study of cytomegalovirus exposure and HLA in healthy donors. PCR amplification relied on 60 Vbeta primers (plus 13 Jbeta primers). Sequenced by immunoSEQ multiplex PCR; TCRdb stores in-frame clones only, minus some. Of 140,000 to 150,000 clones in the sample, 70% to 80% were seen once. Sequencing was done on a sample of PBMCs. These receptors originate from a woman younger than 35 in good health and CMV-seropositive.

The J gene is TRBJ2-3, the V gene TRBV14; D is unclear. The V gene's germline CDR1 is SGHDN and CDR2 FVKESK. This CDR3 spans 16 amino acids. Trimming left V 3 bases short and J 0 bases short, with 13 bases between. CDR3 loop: CASSHRRRSSTDTQYF. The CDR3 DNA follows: TGTGCCAGCAGCCATCGGCGGCGAAGCAGCACAGATACGCAGTATTTT. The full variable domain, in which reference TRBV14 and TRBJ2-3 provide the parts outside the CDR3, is EAGVTQFPSHSVIEKGQTVTLRCDPISGHDNLYWYRRVMGKEIKFLLHFVKESKQDESGMPNNRFLAERTGGTYSTLKVQPAELEDSGVYFCASSHRRRSSTDTQYFGPGTRLTVL.

As DNA, the CDR3 is TGTGCCAGTAGTATAGATCGTTTAGCGGGGGGCGATGAGCAGTTCTTC. This encodes CASSIDRLAGGDEQFF. The rearrangement links TRBV19 to TRBJ2-1; 10 bases match TRBD2. Germline CDR1 is LNHDA and CDR2 is SQIVND (reference sequence). The length of the CDR3 is 16 residues. J lost 8 bases, V lost 0 bases, and 7 bases had no gene match.

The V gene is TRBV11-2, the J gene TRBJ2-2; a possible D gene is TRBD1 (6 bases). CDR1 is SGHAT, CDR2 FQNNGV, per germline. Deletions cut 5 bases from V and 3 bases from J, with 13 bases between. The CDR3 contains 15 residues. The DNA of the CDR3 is TGTGCCAGCAGCCTATGGGACACAGACACCGGGGAGCTGTTTTTT. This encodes CASSLWDTDTGELFF.

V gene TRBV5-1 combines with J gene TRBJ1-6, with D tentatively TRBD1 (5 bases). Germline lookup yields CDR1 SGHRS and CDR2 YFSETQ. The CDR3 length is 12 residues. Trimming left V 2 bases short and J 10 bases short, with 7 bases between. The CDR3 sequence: CASSLTGSPLHF. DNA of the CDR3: TGCGCCAGCAGCTTAACAGGATCACCCCTCCACTTT.

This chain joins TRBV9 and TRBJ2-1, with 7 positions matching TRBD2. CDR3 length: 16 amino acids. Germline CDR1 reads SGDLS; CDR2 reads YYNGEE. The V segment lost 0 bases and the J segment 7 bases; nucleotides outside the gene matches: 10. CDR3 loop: CASSVAGTTLQNEQFF. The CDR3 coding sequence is TGTGCCAGCAGCGTAGCTGGGACTACCCTTCAGAATGAGCAGTTCTTC.

The CDR3 spells CASSSDPGLANIQYF. The CDR3 DNA reads TGTGCCAGCAGTTCGGATCCGGGACTAGCGAACATTCAGTACTTC. The chain uses TRBV6-5 and TRBJ2-4, with 10 nucleotides matching TRBD2. V shed 4 bases and J 7 bases; nucleotides not matched to a gene: 7. The CDR3 extends over 15 amino acids. Germline assignment: CDR1 MNHEY and CDR2 SVGAGI.

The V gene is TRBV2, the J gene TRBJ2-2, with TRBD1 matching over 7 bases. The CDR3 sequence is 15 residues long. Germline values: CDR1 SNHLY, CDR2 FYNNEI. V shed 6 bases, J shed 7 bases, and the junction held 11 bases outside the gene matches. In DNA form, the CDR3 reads TGTGCCAGCAGGAGGGACAGCCTACCCGGCGGGGAGCTGTTTTTT. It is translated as CASRRDSLPGGELFF.

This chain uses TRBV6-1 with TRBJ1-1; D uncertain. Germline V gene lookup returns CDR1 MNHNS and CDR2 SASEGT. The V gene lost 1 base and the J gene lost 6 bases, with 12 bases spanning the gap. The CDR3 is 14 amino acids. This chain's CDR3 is CASSEVGGFAEAFF. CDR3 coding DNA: TGTGCCAGCAGTGAAGTAGGAGGGTTCGCTGAAGCTTTCTTT.

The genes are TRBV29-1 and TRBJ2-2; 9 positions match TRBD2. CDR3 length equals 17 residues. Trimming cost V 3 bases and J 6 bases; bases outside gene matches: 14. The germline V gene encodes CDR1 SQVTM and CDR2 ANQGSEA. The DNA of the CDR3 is TGCAGCGTTGACGCTGGTCGCGGGGGGGTTCGGCCCGGGGAGCTGTTTTTT. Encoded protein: CSVDAGRGGVRPGELFF.

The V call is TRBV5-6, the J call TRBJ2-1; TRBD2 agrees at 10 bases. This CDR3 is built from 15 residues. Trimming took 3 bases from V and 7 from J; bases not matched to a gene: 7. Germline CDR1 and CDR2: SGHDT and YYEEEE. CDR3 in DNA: TGTGCCAGCAGCTCGCTAGCGGGGGTGACGAATGAGCAGTTCTTC. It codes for CASSSLAGVTNEQFF.

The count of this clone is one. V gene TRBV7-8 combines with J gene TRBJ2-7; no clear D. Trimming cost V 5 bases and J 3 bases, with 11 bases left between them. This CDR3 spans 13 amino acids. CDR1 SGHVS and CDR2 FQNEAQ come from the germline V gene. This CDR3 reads CASSLGLLYEQYF. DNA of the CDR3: TGTGCCAGCAGCCTAGGCCTACTCTACGAGCAGTACTTC.

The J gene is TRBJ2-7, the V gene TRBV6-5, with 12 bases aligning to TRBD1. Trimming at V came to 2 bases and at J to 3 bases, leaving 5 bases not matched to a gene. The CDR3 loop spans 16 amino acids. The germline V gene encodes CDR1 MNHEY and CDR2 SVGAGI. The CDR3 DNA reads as TGTGCCAGCAGTTACGCGGGACAGGGGGCAGGCTACGAGCAGTACTTC. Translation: CASSYAGQGAGYEQYF.

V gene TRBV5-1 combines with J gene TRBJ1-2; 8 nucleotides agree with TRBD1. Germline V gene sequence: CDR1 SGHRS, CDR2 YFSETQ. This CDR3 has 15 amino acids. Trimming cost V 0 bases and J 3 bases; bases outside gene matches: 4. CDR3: CASSLVDREDYGYTF. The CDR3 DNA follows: TGCGCCAGCAGCTTGGTGGACAGGGAGGACTATGGCTACACCTTC.

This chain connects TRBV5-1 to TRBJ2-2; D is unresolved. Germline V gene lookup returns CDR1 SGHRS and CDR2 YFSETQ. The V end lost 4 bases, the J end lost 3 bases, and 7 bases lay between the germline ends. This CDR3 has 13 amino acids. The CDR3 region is CASSPSDTGELFF. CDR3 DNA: TGCGCCAGCAGCCCCTCAGACACCGGGGAGCTGTTTTTT. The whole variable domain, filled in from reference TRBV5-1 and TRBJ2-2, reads KAGVTQTPRYLIKTRGQQVTLSCSPISGHRSVSWYQQTPGQGLQFLFEYFSETQRNKGNFPGRFSGRQFSNSRSEMNVSTLELGDSALYLCASSPSDTGELFFGEGSRLTVL.

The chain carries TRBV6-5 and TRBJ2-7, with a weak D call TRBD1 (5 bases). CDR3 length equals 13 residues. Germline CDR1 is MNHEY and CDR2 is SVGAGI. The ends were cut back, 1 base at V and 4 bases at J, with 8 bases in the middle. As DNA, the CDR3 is TGTGCCAGCAGTTACTTTCAGGGTTACGAGCAGTACTTC. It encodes CASSYFQGYEQYF.

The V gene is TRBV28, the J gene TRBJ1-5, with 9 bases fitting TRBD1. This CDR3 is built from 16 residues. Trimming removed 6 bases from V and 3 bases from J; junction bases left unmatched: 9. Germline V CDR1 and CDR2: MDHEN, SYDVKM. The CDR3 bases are TGTGCCAGCAGCCGTGGGACAGGGCTCCCCAATCAGCCCCAGCATTTT. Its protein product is CASSRGTGLPNQPQHF.

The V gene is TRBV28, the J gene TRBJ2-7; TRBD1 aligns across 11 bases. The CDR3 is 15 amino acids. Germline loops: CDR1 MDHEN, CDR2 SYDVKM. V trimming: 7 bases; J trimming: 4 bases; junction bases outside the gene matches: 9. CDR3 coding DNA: TGTGCCAGCACCACTGGACAGGGGGCGCCTTACGAGCAGTACTTC. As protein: CASTTGQGAPYEQYF.

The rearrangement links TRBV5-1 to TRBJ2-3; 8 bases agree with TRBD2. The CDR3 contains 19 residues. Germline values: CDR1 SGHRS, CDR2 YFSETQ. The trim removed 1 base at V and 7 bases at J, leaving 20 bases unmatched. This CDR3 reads CASSLSVIGSGGREHTQYF. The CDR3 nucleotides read TGCGCCAGCAGCTTGTCGGTTATCGGGAGCGGGGGCCGCGAGCATACGCAGTATTTT. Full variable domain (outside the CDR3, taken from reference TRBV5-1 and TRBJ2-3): KAGVTQTPRYLIKTRGQQVTLSCSPISGHRSVSWYQQTPGQGLQFLFEYFSETQRNKGNFPGRFSGRQFSNSRSEMNVSTLELGDSALYLCASSLSVIGSGGREHTQYFGPGTRLTVL.

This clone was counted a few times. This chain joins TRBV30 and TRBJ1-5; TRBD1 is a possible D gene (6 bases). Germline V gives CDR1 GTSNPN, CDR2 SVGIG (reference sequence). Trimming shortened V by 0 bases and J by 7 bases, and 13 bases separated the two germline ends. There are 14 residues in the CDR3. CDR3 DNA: TGTGCCTGGAGTGTCTACTACAGGGCCCAGCCCCAGCATTTT. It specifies CAWSVYYRAQPQHF.

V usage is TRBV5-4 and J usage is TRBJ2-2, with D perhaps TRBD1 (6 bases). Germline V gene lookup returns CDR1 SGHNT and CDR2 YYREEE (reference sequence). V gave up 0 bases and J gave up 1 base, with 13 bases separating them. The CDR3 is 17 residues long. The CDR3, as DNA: TGTGCCAGCAGCTTGGTGGTCGGACAGATGAACACCGGGGAGCTGTTTTTT. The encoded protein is CASSLVVGQMNTGELFF. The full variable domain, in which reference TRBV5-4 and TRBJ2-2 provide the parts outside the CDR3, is ETGVTQSPTHLIKTRGQQVTLRCSSQSGHNTVSWYQQALGQGPQFIFQYYREEENGRGNFPPRFSGLQFPNYSSELNVNALELDDSALYLCASSLVVGQMNTGELFFGEGSRLTVL.

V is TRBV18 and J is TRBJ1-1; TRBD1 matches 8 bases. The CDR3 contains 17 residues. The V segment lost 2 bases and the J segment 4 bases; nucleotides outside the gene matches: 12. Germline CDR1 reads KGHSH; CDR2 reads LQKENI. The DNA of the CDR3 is TGTGCCAGCTCACCAGGGGCAGGGGGCATGGTGGGCACTGAAGCTTTCTTT. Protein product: CASSPGAGGMVGTEAFF.

The CDR3 region is CASRGQHLSGNTIYF. CDR3 nucleotides: TGTGCCAGCAGAGGACAGCACCTCTCTGGAAACACCATATATTTT. The V and J genes are TRBV28 and TRBJ1-3; D is perhaps TRBD1 (6 bases). The CDR3 loop spans 15 amino acids. With 6 bases removed from V and 0 bases from J, the gap between germline ends came to 12 bases. Germline-derived CDR1 and CDR2 are MDHEN and SYDVKM.

The CDR3 reads CASKLRVQYEQYF. The CDR3, as DNA: TGTGCCAGCAAATTGAGGGTCCAGTACGAGCAGTACTTC. The J gene is TRBJ2-7, the V gene TRBV6-1, with D perhaps TRBD2 (5 bases). The V and J ends lost 7 bases and 4 bases respectively, with 14 bases between them. This CDR3 has 13 amino acids. Germline lookup yields CDR1 MNHNS and CDR2 SASEGT.

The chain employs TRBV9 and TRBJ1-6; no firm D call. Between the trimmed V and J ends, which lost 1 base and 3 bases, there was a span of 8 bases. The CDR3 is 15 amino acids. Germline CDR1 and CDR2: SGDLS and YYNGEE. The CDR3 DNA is TGTGCCAGCAGCGTAACATCGTACTATAATTCACCCCTCCACTTT. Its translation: CASSVTSYYNSPLHF. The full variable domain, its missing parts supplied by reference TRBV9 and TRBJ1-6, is DSGVTQTPKHLITATGQRVTLRCSPRSGDLSVYWYQQSLDQGLQFLIQYYNGEERAKGNILERFSAQQFPDLHSELNLSSLELGDSALYFCASSVTSYYNSPLHFGNGTRLTVT.

The CDR3 here is CAWSVTGPNEQFF. Written as DNA, the CDR3 is TGTGCCTGGAGTGTAACAGGGCCCAATGAGCAGTTCTTC. The chain carries TRBV30 and TRBJ2-1; D perhaps matches TRBD1 (6 bases). Trimming shortened V by 0 bases and J by 6 bases, and 9 bases separated the two germline ends. Per germline, CDR1 GTSNPN and CDR2 SVGIG (reference sequence). The CDR3 is 13 residues long.

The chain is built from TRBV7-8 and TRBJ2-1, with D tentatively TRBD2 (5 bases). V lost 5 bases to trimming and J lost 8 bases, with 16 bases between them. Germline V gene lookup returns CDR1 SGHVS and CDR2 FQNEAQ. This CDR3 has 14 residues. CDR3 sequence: CASSPERAPDEQFF. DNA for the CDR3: TGTGCCAGCAGCCCGGAGAGGGCCCCGGATGAGCAGTTCTTC.

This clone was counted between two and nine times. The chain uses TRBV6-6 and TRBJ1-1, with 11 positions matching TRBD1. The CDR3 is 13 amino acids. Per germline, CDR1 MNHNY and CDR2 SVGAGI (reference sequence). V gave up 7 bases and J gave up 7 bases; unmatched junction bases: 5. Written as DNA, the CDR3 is TGTGCCAGCAAATGGACAGGGGGCGGTGAAGCTTTCTTT. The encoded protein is CASKWTGGGEAFF.

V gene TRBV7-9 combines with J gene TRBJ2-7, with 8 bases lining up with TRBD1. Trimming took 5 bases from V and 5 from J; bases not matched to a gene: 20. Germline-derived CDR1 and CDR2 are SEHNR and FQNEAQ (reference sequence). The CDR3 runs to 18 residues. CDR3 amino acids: CASSQAGNRGFGRNEQYF. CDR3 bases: TGTGCCAGCAGCCAGGCTGGCAACAGGGGGTTCGGGCGGAACGAGCAGTACTTC. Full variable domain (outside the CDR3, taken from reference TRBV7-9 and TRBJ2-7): DTGVSQNPRHKITKRGQNVTFRCDPISEHNRLYWYRQTLGQGPEFLTYFQNEAQLEKSRLLSDRFSAERPKGSFSTLEIQRTEQGDSAMYLCASSQAGNRGFGRNEQYFGPGTRLTVT.

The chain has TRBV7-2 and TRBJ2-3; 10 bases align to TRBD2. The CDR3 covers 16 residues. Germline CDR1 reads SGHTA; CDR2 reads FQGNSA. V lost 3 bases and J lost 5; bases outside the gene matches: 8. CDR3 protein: CASSLGAGGRQDTQYF. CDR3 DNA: TGTGCCAGCAGCTTGGGAGCGGGGGGGCGTCAAGATACGCAGTATTTT. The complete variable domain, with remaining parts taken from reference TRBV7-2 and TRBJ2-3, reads GAGVSQSPSNKVTEKGKDVELRCDPISGHTALYWYRQSLGQGLEFLIYFQGNSAPDKSGLPSDRFSAERTGGSVSTLTIQRTQQEDSAVYLCASSLGAGGRQDTQYFGPGTRLTVL.

The CDR3 DNA sequence: TGTGCCAGCAGGGAACAACCGCCGACAGTCAACTATGGCTACACCTTC. It specifies CASREQPPTVNYGYTF. The J gene is TRBJ1-2, the V gene TRBV6-1, with D perhaps matching TRBD1 (5 bases). Trimming pared 6 bases from V and 2 bases from J, leaving 19 bases between. Germline CDR1 is MNHNS and CDR2 is SASEGT. CDR3 size: 16 residues.